This entry lists 3 T cell receptor beta chains sequenced from one sample in a study of blood T cell repertoires in COVID-19. TCRdb keeps only in-frame clones here, not all; method: immunoSEQ multiplex PCR. Counted here are some 180,000 clones, 78% occurring once; the ten biggest clones make up 2.8%. The sample taken for sequencing was peripheral blood. The receptors here all came from a woman older than 75 with active or convalescent COVID-19.

The J gene is TRBJ1-5, the V gene TRBV6-6, with D tentatively TRBD1 (5 bases). V was clipped by 7 bases and J by 2 bases, with 12 bases between them. Germline-derived CDR1 and CDR2 are MNHNY and SVGAGI (reference sequence). The CDR3 contains 14 residues. The CDR3 nucleotides read TGTGCCAGCATCAAAACAGGAGGCAATCAGCCCCAGCATTTT. As protein: CASIKTGGNQPQHF.

The chain is built from TRBV6-1 and TRBJ2-7; no reliable D call. In germline, CDR1 is MNHNS, CDR2 SASEGT. CDR3 length: 13 amino acids. V dropped 1 base and J dropped 10 bases, with 14 bases sitting between them. The CDR3 region is CASSEVEKTPQYF. The CDR3 DNA is TGTGCCAGCAGTGAAGTGGAGAAGACCCCTCAGTACTTC.

This clone turned up a few times. This chain connects TRBV7-2 to TRBJ1-3; D remains ambiguous. V was cut by 5 bases and J by 7 bases, with 18 bases left in between. Germline V gene data show CDR1 as SGHTA and CDR2 as FQGNSA. The CDR3 consists of 15 residues. The DNA for the CDR3 is TGTGCCAGCAGCCCCGTGGCAGATAACCAGAACACCATATATTTT. Its translation is CASSPVADNQNTIYF.